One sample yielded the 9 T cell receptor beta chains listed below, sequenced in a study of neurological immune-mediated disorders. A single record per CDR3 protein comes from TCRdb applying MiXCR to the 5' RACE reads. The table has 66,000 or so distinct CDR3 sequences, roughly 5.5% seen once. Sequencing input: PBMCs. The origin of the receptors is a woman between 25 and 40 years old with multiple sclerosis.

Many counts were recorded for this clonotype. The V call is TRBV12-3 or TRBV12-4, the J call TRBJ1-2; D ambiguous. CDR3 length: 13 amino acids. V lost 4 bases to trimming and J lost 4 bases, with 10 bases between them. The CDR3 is CASSSQSGYGYTF. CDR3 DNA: TGTGCCAGCAGTTCCCAGTCCGGCTATGGCTACACCTTC.

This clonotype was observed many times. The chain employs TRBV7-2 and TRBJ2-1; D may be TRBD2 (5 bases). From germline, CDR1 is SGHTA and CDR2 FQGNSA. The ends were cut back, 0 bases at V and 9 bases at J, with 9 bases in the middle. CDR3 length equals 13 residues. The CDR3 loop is CASSLASGPEQFF. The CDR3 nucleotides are TGTGCCAGCAGCTTAGCAAGCGGTCCTGAGCAGTTCTTC.

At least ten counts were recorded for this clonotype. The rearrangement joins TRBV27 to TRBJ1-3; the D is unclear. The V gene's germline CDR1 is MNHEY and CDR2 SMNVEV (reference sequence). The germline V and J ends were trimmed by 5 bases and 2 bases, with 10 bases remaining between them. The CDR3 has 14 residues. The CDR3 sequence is CASSRGGTGNTIYF. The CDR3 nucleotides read TGTGCCAGCAGTCGAGGTGGTACTGGAAACACCATATATTTT.

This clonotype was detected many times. CDR3 sequence: CASSRGLAKNIQYF. CDR3 DNA sequence: TGTGCCAGCAGCCGGGGTTTAGCCAAAAACATTCAGTACTTC. V usage is TRBV5-6 and J usage is TRBJ2-4, with D possibly matching TRBD2 (5 bases). V was clipped by 4 bases and J by 0 bases, with 8 bases between them. Per the germline V gene, CDR1 is SGHDT and CDR2 is YYEEEE. The CDR3 runs to 14 residues.

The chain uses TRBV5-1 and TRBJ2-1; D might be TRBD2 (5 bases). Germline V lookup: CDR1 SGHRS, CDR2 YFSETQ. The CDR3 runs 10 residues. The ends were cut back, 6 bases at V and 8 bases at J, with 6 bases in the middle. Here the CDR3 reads CASNGDEQFF. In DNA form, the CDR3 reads TGCGCCAGCAACGGGGATGAGCAGTTCTTC.

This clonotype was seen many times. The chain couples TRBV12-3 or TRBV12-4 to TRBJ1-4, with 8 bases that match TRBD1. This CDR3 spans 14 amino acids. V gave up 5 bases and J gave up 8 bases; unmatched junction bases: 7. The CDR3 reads CASSLDRAEEKLFF. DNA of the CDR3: TGTGCCAGCAGTCTGGACAGGGCGGAGGAAAAACTGTTTTTT.

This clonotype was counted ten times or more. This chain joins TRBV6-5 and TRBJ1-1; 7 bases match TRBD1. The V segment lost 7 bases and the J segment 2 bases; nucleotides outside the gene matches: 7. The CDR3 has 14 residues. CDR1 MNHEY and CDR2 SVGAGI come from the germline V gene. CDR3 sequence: CASKQQGYNTEAFF. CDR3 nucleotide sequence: TGTGCCAGCAAACAACAGGGGTATAACACTGAAGCTTTCTTT.

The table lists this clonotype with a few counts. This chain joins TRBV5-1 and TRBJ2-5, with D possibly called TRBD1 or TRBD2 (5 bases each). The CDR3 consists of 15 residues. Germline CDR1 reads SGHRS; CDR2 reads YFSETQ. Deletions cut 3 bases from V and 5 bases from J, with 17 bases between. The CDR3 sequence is CASSWRSGAGETQYF. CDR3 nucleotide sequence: TGCGCCAGCAGCTGGAGATCCGGGGCCGGGGAGACCCAGTACTTC.

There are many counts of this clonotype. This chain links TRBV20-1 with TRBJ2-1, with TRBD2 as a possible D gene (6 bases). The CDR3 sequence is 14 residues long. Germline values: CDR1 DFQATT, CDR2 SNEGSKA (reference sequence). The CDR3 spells CSLASLRLINEQFF. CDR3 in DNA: TGCAGCCTAGCGTCACTGAGGTTGATCAATGAGCAGTTCTTC.